This TCR beta chain was obtained from a study of blood T cell repertoires in COVID-19. V dropped 3 bases and J dropped 6 bases, with 18 bases sitting between them. The CDR3 is made up of 16 amino acids. CDR1 is LGHNA, CDR2 YSLEER, per germline. Using immunoSEQ multiplex PCR, the repertoire was profiled, and TCRdb retains in-frame clones only, with some absent. The sample shows 150,000 to 200,000 clones, around 80% of them seen only once. The rearrangement links TRBV4-3 to TRBJ1-5, with a tentative D call TRBD1 (6 bases). This receptor was obtained from a woman in her 70s in a cohort exposed to, infected with or recovered from COVID-19 (not recorded which). Sequencing was carried out using PBMCs or T cells enriched from blood (not recorded which). This CDR3 reads CASSHRWGGAGQPQHF. The DNA of the CDR3 is TGCGCCAGCAGCCATCGATGGGGGGGGGCAGGTCAGCCCCAGCATTTT.